This T cell receptor (beta chain) emerged from a study of shared clonotypes between healthy human individuals. The CDR3 runs to 12 residues. Germline assignment: CDR1 MNHEY and CDR2 SVGAGI. The V and J ends lost 9 bases and 3 bases respectively, with 12 bases between them. Using immunoSEQ multiplex PCR, the repertoire was profiled, and TCRdb retains in-frame clones only, with some absent. The top ten clones hold around 0.06% of a sample with some 550,000 clones, 97% of them seen once. As for this clone: Its specificity is not known.

Overall study findings and caveats: The study found approximately 5% of naive CD4 clonotypes shared across a handful of donors.

The rearrangement uses TRBV6-5 and TRBJ2-7; TRBD1 is a possible D gene (6 bases). This TCR came from a woman aged 25 to 39 in good health. The specimen was naive CD4+ T cells sorted from blood. The subset was: CD45RA+ positively selected. CDR3 protein: CARTGTNYEQYF. The CDR3 DNA is TGTGCCAGGACCGGGACAAACTACGAGCAGTACTTC.